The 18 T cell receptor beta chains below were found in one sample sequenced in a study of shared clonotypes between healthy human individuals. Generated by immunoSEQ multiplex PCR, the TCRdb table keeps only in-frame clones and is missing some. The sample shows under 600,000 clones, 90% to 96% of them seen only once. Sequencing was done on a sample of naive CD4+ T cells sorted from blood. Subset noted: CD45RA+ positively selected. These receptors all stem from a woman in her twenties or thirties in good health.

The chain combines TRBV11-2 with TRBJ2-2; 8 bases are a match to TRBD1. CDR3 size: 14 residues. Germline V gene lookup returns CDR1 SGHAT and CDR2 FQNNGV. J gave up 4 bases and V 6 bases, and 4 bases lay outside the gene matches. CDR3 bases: TGTGCCAGCAGAACGACAGGGGCCACCGGGGAGCTGTTTTTT. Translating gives CASRTTGATGELFF.

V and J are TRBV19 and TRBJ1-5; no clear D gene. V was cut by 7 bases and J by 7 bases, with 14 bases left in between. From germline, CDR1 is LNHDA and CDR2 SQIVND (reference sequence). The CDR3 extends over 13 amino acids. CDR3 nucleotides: TGTGCCAGTACAACTTGGGTGGAGCAGCCCCAGCATTTT. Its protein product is CASTTWVEQPQHF.

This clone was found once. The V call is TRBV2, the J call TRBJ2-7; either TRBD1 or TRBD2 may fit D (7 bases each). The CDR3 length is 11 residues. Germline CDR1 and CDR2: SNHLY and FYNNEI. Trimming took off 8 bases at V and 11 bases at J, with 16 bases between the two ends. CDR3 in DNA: TGTGCCAGCGGGGGGGACAGTTTGAAGTACTTC. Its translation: CASGGDSLKYF.

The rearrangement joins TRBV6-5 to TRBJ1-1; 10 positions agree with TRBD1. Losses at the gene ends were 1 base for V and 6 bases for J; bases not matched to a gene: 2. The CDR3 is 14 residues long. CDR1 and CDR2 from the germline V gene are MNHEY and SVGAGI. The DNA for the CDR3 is TGTGCCAGCAGTTACTTAGGGACAGGGGCTGAAGCTTTCTTT. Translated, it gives CASSYLGTGAEAFF.

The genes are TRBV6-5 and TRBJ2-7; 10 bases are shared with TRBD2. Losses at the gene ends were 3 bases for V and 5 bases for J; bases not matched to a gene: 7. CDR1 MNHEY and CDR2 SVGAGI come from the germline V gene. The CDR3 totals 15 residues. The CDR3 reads CASSYSSGRGNEQYF. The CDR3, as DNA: TGTGCCAGCAGTTATTCAAGCGGGAGGGGAAACGAGCAGTACTTC.

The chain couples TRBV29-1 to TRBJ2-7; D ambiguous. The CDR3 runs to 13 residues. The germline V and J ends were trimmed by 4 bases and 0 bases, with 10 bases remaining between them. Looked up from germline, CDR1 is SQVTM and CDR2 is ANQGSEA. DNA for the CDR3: TGCAGCGTTGGCAGGTCCCTCTCCTACGAGCAGTACTTC. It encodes CSVGRSLSYEQYF.

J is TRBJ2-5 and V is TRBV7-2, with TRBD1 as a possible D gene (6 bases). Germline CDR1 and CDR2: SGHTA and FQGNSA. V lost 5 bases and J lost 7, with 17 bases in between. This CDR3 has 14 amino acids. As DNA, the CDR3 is TGTGCCAGCAGCAACCCGACAGGTGGAGGGACCCAGTACTTC. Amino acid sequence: CASSNPTGGGTQYF.

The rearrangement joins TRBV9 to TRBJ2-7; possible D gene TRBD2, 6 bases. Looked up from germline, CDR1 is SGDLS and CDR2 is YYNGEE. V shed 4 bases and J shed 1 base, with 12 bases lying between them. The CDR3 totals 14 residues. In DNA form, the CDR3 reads TGTGCCAGCAGCCCCCGGGGGTATTCCTACGAGCAGTACTTC. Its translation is CASSPRGYSYEQYF. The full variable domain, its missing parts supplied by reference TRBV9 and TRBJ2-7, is DSGVTQTPKHLITATGQRVTLRCSPRSGDLSVYWYQQSLDQGLQFLIQYYNGEERAKGNILERFSAQQFPDLHSELNLSSLELGDSALYFCASSPRGYSYEQYFGPGTRLTVT.

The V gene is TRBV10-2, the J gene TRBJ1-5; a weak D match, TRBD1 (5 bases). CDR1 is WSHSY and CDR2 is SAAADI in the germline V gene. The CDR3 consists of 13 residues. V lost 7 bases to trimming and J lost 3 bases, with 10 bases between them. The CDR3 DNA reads TGCGCCAGCACGACAGAGAACAATCAGCCCCAGCATTTT. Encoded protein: CASTTENNQPQHF.

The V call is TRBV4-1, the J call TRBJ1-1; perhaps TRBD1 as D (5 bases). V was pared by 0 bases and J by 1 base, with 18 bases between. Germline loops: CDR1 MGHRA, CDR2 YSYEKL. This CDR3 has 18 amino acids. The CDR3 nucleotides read TGCGCCAGCAGCCAAGAAGGGGTTGCTCGAGGGGCGAACACTGAAGCTTTCTTT. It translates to CASSQEGVARGANTEAFF.

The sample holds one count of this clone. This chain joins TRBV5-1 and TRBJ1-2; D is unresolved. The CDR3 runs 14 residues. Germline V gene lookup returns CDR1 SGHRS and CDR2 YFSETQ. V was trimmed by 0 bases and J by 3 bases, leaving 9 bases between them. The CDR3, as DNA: TGCGCCAGCAGCTTGGCCGGTGGTGACTATGGCTACACCTTC. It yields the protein CASSLAGGDYGYTF.

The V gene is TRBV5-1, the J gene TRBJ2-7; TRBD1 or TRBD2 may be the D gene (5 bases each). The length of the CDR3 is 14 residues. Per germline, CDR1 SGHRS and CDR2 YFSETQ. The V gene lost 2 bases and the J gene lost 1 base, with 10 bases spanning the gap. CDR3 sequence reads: CASSLPGPSYEQYF. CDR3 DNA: TGCGCCAGCAGCTTACCGGGACCATCCTACGAGCAGTACTTC.

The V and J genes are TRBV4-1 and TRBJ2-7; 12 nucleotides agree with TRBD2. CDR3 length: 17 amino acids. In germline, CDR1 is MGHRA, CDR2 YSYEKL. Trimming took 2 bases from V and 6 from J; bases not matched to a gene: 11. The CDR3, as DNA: TGCGCCAGCAGCCAACCCATAACTAGCGGGAGGTCGTCCGAGCAGTACTTC. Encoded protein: CASSQPITSGRSSEQYF.

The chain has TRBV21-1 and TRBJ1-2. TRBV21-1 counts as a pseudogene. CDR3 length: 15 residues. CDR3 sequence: CASSKRGGGNYGYTF. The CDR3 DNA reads TGTGCCAGCAGCAAGCGGGGCGGGGGCAACTATGGCTACACCTTC.

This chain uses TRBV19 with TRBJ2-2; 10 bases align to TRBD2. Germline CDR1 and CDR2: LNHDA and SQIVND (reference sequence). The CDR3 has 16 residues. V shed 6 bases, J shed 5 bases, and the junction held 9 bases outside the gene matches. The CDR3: CASRTLSGRTTGELFF. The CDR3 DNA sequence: TGTGCCAGTAGAACCCTTAGCGGGAGGACGACCGGGGAGCTGTTTTTT.

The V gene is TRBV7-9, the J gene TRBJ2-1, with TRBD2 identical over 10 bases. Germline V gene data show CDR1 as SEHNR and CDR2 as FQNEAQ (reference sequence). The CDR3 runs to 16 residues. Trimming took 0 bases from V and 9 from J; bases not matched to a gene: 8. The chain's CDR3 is CASSLARGSGRAEQFF. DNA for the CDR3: TGTGCCAGCAGCTTAGCCAGGGGGAGCGGGAGGGCTGAGCAGTTCTTC.

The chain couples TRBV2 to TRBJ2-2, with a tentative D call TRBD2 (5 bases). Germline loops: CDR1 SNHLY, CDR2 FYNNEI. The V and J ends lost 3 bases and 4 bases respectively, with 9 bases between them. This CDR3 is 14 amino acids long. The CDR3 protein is CASSDSGFTGELFF. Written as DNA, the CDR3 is TGTGCCAGCAGTGATTCGGGGTTCACCGGGGAGCTGTTTTTT.

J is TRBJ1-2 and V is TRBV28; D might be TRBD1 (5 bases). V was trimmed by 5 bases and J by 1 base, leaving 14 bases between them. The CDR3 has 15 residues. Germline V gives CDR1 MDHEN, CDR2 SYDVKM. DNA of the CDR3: TGTGCCAGCAGTGTAACGACAGACCTTAACTATGGCTACACCTTC. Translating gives CASSVTTDLNYGYTF.